One sample yielded the 9 T cell receptor beta chains listed below, sequenced in a study of vaccination effects on CD4 cells after COVID-19. Upon completion of about eleven days in culture, CD4+ T cells were isolated. No cognate antigen is known for these TCRs. The repertoire was sequenced with immunoSEQ multiplex PCR; TCRdb's copy has only in-frame clones and lacks some. The table shows 50,000 to 75,000 clones, with roughly 80% occurring only once. The sample in question was CD4+ T cells from PBMCs cultured without peptide, obtained before COVID-19 vaccination. These receptors were obtained from a human donor who received a COVID-19 vaccine.

The V gene is TRBV5-1, the J gene TRBJ1-6; maybe TRBD1 (5 bases). Germline V gene lookup returns CDR1 SGHRS and CDR2 YFSETQ. CDR3 length: 17 residues. V was cut by 5 bases and J by 0 bases, with 15 bases left in between. The CDR3 DNA follows: TGCGCCAGCAGTTATCCGGAGGGGAGCTCCTATAATTCACCCCTCCACTTT. It codes for CASSYPEGSSYNSPLHF.

For the CDR3, the DNA is TGCAGCGTTGTATGGGGGGCCGGGGATCAGCCCCAGCATTTT. This encodes CSVVWGAGDQPQHF. This chain connects TRBV29-1 to TRBJ1-5; TRBD1 is a possible D gene (6 bases). CDR1 SQVTM and CDR2 ANQGSEA come from the germline V gene. CDR3 size: 14 residues. V was shortened by 4 bases and J by 5 bases, with 15 bases between the two germline ends.

The chain uses TRBV6-5 and TRBJ2-1, with D perhaps TRBD1 (6 bases). Germline CDR1 is MNHEY and CDR2 is SVGAGI. The length of the CDR3 is 15 residues. Between the trimmed V and J ends, which lost 5 bases and 0 bases, there was a span of 11 bases. The CDR3 is CASSKDRSSYNEQFF. The CDR3 nucleotides are TGTGCCAGCAGTAAGGACAGAAGCTCCTACAATGAGCAGTTCTTC.

V and J are TRBV5-6 and TRBJ1-2; D gene uncertain. V shed 4 bases and J shed 0 bases, with 13 bases lying between them. Germline V lookup: CDR1 SGHDT, CDR2 YYEEEE. CDR3 length equals 15 residues. The CDR3 region is CASSDGRITNYGYTF. The CDR3 DNA reads as TGTGCCAGCAGCGACGGACGGATCACTAACTATGGCTACACCTTC.

This clone was detected only once. The chain employs TRBV5-1 and TRBJ1-3, with D unclear. This CDR3 comprises 13 residues. Between the trimmed V and J ends, which lost 5 bases and 0 bases, there was a span of 6 bases. Germline-derived CDR1 and CDR2 are SGHRS and YFSETQ. CDR3 in amino acids: CASSETSGNTIYF. In DNA, the CDR3 is TGCGCCAGCAGTGAGACCTCTGGAAACACCATATATTTT.

The genes are TRBV21-1 and TRBJ2-7; the table's D call TRBD2 went unverified against the DNA. TRBV21-1 is given as a pseudogene. The CDR3 sequence is 14 residues long. The CDR3 is CASSKIVTGYEQYV. CDR3 nucleotides: TGTGCCAGCAGCAAAATCGTTACCGGCTACGAGCAGTACGTC.

The chain has TRBV19 and TRBJ2-5; no reliable D call. Germline V gene data show CDR1 as LNHDA and CDR2 as SQIVND (reference sequence). V was clipped by 1 base and J by 0 bases, with 6 bases between them. The CDR3 sequence is 14 residues long. The CDR3 DNA sequence: TGTGCCAGTAGTATAGGACGCAACCAAGAGACCCAGTACTTC. This codes for CASSIGRNQETQYF.

The V gene is TRBV15, the J gene TRBJ1-5; 10 nucleotides line up with TRBD1. The germline gives CDR1 LNHNV, CDR2 YYDKDF (reference sequence). With 2 bases clipped from V and 6 bases from J, the junction kept 7 bases outside the gene matches. The CDR3 has 16 amino acids. The CDR3 region is CATSRTDRGRFQPQHF. CDR3 bases: TGTGCCACCAGCAGAACCGACAGGGGGCGATTTCAGCCCCAGCATTTT.

The chain couples TRBV6-5 to TRBJ1-5; D is unclear. CDR3 size: 15 residues. V lost 7 bases and J lost 2, with 15 bases in between. Germline assignment: CDR1 MNHEY and CDR2 SVGAGI. CDR3 in amino acids: CASNTEALGNQPQHF. DNA of the CDR3: TGTGCCAGCAATACGGAGGCGTTAGGCAATCAGCCCCAGCATTTT.